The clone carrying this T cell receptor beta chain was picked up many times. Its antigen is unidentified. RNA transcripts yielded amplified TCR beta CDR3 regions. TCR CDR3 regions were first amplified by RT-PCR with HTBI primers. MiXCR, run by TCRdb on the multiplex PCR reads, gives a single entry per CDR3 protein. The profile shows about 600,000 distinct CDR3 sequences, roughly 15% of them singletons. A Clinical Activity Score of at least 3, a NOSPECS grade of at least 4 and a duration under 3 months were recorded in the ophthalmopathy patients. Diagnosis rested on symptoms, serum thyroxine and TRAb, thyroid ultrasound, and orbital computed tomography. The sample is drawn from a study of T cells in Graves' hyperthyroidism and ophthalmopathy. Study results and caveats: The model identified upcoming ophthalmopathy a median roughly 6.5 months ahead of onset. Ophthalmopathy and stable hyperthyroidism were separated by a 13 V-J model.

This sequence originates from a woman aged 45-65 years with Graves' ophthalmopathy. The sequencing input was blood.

Written as DNA, the CDR3 is TGCAGTGCTAACCGGGGCCATCTTTCCGAGACCCAGTACTTC. Encoded protein: CSANRGHLSETQYF. The genes are TRBV20-1 and TRBJ2-5, with D possibly being TRBD1 or TRBD2 (5 bases each). The CDR3 is 14 amino acids. Per the germline V gene, CDR1 is DFQATT and CDR2 is SNEGSKA (reference sequence). The V and J ends lost 4 bases and 5 bases respectively, with 17 bases between them.